This T cell receptor beta chain was obtained from a study of blood T cell repertoires in COVID-19. Libraries were prepared by immunoSEQ multiplex PCR; TCRdb keeps only in-frame clonotypes and omits some of them. This repertoire shows about 160,000 clones, roughly 85% found once; its top ten account for over 15%. Germline loops: CDR1 SNHLY, CDR2 FYNNEI. The CDR3 spans 14 residues. V gave up 5 bases and J gave up 3 bases; unmatched junction bases: 2. In this sample, this clone turned up once. The TCR originated in a man aged 55 to 70 who had recovered from COVID-19. The rearrangement uses TRBV2 and TRBJ2-7; 12 bases agree with TRBD2. Source material: PBMCs or T cells enriched from blood (not recorded which). The CDR3 loop reads CASSLTSGGYEQYF. DNA for the CDR3: TGTGCCAGCAGTTTGACTAGCGGGGGCTACGAGCAGTACTTC.